This entry features one TCR beta chain sequence. Its target is unknown. The entry originates in a study of T cell repertoires in cytomegalovirus infection. Study at large: The study used recently identified HLA-C-restricted and well-studied HLA-B-restricted CMV epitopes. Findings and limits, study-wide: Totalled public TCR beta family frequency picked out people who carried CMV plus the relevant HLA. There were HLA-C-restricted CMV-specific TCR beta clonotypes dominating the ex vivo response.

The CDR3 contains 14 residues. V shed 10 bases, J shed 1 base, and the junction held 3 bases outside the gene matches. Looked up from germline, CDR1 is MNHEY and CDR2 is SVGEGT. TCRdb analysed the reads with MiXCR anew, one entry per CDR3 protein. This sample has around 430,000 distinct CDR3 sequences, with approximately 42% found just once. The material was cultured PBMCs, obtained from culture after CMV antigen stimulation. The chain joins TRBV6-2 or TRBV6-3 to TRBJ2-2, with 10 bases that match TRBD2. The source is a human donor in good health (CMV status not recorded). Some clones in this sample may be carry-over from other donors' samples. CDR3 region: CATRLAGNTGELFF. The DNA for the CDR3 is TGTGCCACCAGACTAGCGGGGAACACCGGGGAGCTGTTTTTT.